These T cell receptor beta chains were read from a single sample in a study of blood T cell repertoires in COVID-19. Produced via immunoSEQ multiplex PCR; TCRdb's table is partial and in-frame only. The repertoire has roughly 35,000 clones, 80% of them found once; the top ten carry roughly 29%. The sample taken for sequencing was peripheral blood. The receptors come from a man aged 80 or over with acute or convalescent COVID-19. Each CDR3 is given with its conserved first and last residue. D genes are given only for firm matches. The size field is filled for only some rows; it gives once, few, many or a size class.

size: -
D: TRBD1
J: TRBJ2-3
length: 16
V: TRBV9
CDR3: CASSPRAGQGGDTQYF
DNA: TGTGCCAGCAGCCCCCGGGCGGGACAGGGAGGAGATACGCAGTATTTT

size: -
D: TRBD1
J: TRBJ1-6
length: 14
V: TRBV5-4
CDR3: CASSSGTANSPLHF
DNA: TGTGCCAGCAGCTCCGGGACAGCTAATTCACCCCTCCACTTT

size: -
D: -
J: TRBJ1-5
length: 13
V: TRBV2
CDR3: CASSVYGNQPQHF
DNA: TGTGCCAGCAGTGTATATGGCAATCAGCCCCAGCATTTT

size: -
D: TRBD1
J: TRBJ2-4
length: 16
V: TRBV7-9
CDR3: CASSSQGALAKNIQYF
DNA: TGTGCCAGCAGCTCCCAGGGGGCCTTAGCCAAAAACATTCAGTACTTC

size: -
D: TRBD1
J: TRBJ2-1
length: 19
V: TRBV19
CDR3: CASSISLPGQGTRDNEQFF
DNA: TGTGCCAGTAGTATCAGCCTCCCGGGACAGGGGACAAGAGACAATGAGCAGTTCTTC

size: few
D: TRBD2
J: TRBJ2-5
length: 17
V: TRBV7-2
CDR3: CASSLVPSGGVEETQYF
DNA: TGTGCCAGCAGCTTAGTCCCTAGCGGGGGGGTAGAAGAGACCCAGTACTTC

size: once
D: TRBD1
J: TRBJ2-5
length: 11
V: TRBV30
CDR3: CAWTGGATQYF
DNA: TGTGCCTGGACAGGGGGCGCGACCCAGTACTTC

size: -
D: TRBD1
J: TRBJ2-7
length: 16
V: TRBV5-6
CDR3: CASRPVSGQGTYEQYF
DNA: TGTGCCAGCAGACCCGTCTCCGGACAGGGCACCTACGAGCAGTACTTC

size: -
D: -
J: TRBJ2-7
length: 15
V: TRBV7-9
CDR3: CASSPQTGRSYEQYF
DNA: TGTGCCAGCAGCCCGCAGACAGGGAGGTCCTACGAGCAGTACTTC

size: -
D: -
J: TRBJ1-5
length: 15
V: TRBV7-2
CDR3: CASSPGGSSNQPQHF
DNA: TGTGCCAGCAGCCCAGGAGGCTCTAGCAATCAGCCCCAGCATTTT

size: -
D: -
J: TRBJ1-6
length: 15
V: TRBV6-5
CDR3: CASSRRSSYNSPLHF
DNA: TGTGCCAGCAGCCGACGGAGCTCCTATAATTCACCCCTCCACTTT

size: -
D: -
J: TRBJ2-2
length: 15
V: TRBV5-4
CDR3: CASSPARSNTGELFF
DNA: TGTGCCAGCAGCCCGGCCAGGTCGAACACCGGGGAGCTGTTTTTT

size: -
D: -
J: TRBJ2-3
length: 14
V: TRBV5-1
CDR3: CASSLDRNTDTQYF
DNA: TGCGCCAGCAGCTTAGACAGGAACACAGATACGCAGTATTTT

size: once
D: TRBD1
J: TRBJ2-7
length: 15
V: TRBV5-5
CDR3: CASSRGQGTGYEQYF
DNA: TGTGCCAGCAGTAGGGGACAGGGAACGGGGTACGAGCAGTACTTC

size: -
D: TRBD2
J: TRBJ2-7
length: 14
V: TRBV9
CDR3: CASSVIAGPGEQYF
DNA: TGTGCCAGCAGCGTCATAGCGGGGCCCGGGGAGCAGTACTTC